The 6 T cell receptor beta chains reported below all come from one sample, sequenced in a study of cytomegalovirus exposure and HLA in healthy donors. PCR involved 60 Vbeta and 13 Jbeta primers. Using immunoSEQ multiplex PCR, the repertoire was profiled, and TCRdb retains in-frame clones only, with some absent. The table lists hundreds of thousands of clones, approximately 80% of them singletons. Sequences were obtained from PBMCs. Receptors were obtained from a man aged 25 to 40 in good health and CMV-seronegative.

In the case of this clone: A junction boundary mismatches the germline segment, possibly from a read error. The chain uses TRBV7-7 and TRBJ2-1; TRBD1 matches at 10 bases. The CDR3 totals 16 residues. From germline, CDR1 is SSHAT and CDR2 FNYEAQ (reference sequence). The chain's CDR3 is CASSSLSGQGRNEQFF. In DNA form, the CDR3 reads TGTGCTAGCAGCTCATTATCGGGACAGGGGAGGAATGAGCAGTTCTTC.

The chain uses TRBV5-1 and TRBJ2-7; D possibly corresponds to TRBD2 (6 bases). V shed 6 bases and J shed 2 bases, with 15 bases lying between them. The CDR3 is 14 residues long. Germline CDR1 is SGHRS and CDR2 is YFSETQ. The CDR3 region has the DNA TGCGCCAGCATGCGGGACGACGGTCCCTACGAGCAGTACTTC. As protein: CASMRDDGPYEQYF.

This clone was seen once. The V gene is TRBV18, the J gene TRBJ1-3; D not resolved. Germline assignment: CDR1 KGHSH and CDR2 LQKENI. Trimming stripped 0 bases from V and 2 bases from J, with 11 bases between. The CDR3 sequence is 16 residues long. This CDR3 reads CASSPPGRVTGNTIYF. CDR3 nucleotide sequence: TGTGCCAGCTCACCACCTGGCCGTGTGACTGGAAACACCATATATTTT.

This chain links TRBV7-9 with TRBJ1-1; tentatively, D is TRBD1 (6 bases). The CDR3 runs to 14 residues. The V gene's germline CDR1 is SEHNR and CDR2 FQNEAQ (reference sequence). Between the trimmed V and J ends, which lost 4 bases and 1 base, there was a span of 10 bases. CDR3 amino acids: CASSWGGTNTEAFF. For the CDR3, the DNA is TGTGCCAGCAGCTGGGGGGGCACGAACACTGAAGCTTTCTTT.

This clone showed up just a few times. V and J are TRBV29-1 and TRBJ1-4; TRBD1 might be the D (5 bases). Germline V gives CDR1 SQVTM, CDR2 ANQGSEA. Trimming shortened V by 4 bases and J by 2 bases, and 11 bases separated the two germline ends. The length of the CDR3 is 14 residues. The CDR3 sequence is CSVGRDGTNEKLFF. CDR3 in DNA: TGCAGCGTTGGCAGGGATGGCACTAATGAAAAACTGTTTTTT.

This clone was seen a few times. The CDR3 spells CASSQGDRGDQETQYF. The CDR3 nucleotides read TGTGCCAGCAGCCAAGGAGACAGGGGGGACCAAGAGACCCAGTACTTC. J is TRBJ2-5 and V is TRBV4-2; 9 bases map to TRBD1. Germline CDR1 is LGHNA and CDR2 is YNFKEQ. Unmatched junction bases numbered 3, after V lost 1 base and J lost 0 bases. The CDR3 is 16 amino acids.